The present entry profiles one TCR beta chain with its context. Its cognate antigen has yet to be identified. Base qualities are missing; no much larger clone stands one base away. TCRbeta CDR3 regions were amplified from genomic DNA by means of the immunoSEQ Assay, a bias-controlled multiplex PCR. Turning to the authors' computational methods: The number of nucleated cells in each sample was estimated by amplification of reference gene primers within the assay. Sequence reads were collapsed and filtered to measure the absolute abundance of every unique TCRbeta CDR3 rearrangement. For each sample, productive Simpson clonality was calculated as the square root of Simpson's diversity index over productive rearrangements. Entries here come from immuneACCESS through TCRdb and include only in-frame sequences with V and J called. Some clones fail to appear in such tables; in the studies checked, an unresolved V gene covers under half of the shortfall, and the cause of the remainder is unknown. V, J and clone size are those of that table, while D and trimming were read from the DNA. The sample profile shows roughly 280,000 clones; roughly 90% of them were found once. The ten largest clones represent 2.2% of the sample.

Whole blood was collected in K2EDTA tubes by collaborating institutions according to the institutions' own protocols. For TCRbeta analysis, collaborators shipped samples in one of three forms: frozen whole blood, isolated PBMCs, or DNA extracted from either of those sample types. The sample is drawn from a study of blood T cell repertoires in COVID-19 (dated by TCRdb to 2020 to 2022). Regarding the study in general: The collaborator samples originated in the United States, Italy and Spain and spanned the acute and convalescent phases of COVID-19. Samples were obtained from the ongoing ImmuneRACE study (first 160 participants) and from about 1,300 subjects provided by 6 global collaborators. The repertoires were made available in a free public database intended to serve as a resource for research on the immune response to SARS-CoV-2. HLA class I and class II types, where available, came from metadata supplied by the sample provider rather than from assay-based typing. Subjects who had been exposed to COVID-19, were actively infected with it, or had recovered from it provided the deeply sampled blood TCRbeta repertoires that made up the dataset. A de-identified subject ID, COVID-19 status, age in years and sex were almost always included in the sample metadata. The prospective study material was composed of cDNA or gDNA derived from T cells, B-cell-depleted T cells, or PBMCs.

What the work shows at the level of the full study, not this receptor alone: How much clinical and demographic metadata was included differed by source and by participant, and the metadata was provided uncurated.

From a lookup of the germline V gene, CDR1 and CDR2 are KGHSH and LQKENI. There are 16 amino acids in the CDR3, from cysteine to phenylalanine inclusive. The only DNA kept is the CDR3, 48 bases in frame from the first base. V is pared back by 6 bases and J by 1 base, with 18 bases lying between the germline termini. The V gene is TRBV18 and the J gene is TRBJ1-2; the D gene is perhaps TRBD1, on 6 matching bases. The source material was peripheral blood. The origin of this receptor is a man aged 50-59 years with acute or convalescent COVID-19. In nucleotide form, the sequence is TGTGCCAGCTCCCCCGGACAGATAAGTCTTAACTATGGCTACACCTTC. Its protein is CASSPGQISLNYGYTF.